The T cell receptor beta chain under discussion was sequenced for a study of blood T cell repertoires in COVID-19. For the study at large: Some COVID-19 samples were acute and others convalescent; all came from the United States, Italy and Spain.

Original data processing: Amplification of reference gene primers provided the estimated nucleated cell counts. Sequencing used immunoSEQ multiplex PCR; TCRdb keeps in-frame clones, though not all of them. The V and J calls and clone size come from that table; D and trimming were worked out from the DNA. This sample has over 85,000 clones, with around four fifths found just once. The CDR3 has 16 amino acids. Trimming cost V 5 bases and J 5 bases, with 19 bases left between them. CDR1 is SGHTA, CDR2 FQGNSA, per germline. The chain recombines TRBV7-2 with TRBJ2-1; possible D gene TRBD1, 6 bases. The sample consisted of peripheral blood. The origin of this receptor is a man in his fifties or sixties with acute or convalescent COVID-19. The CDR3 nucleotides read TGTGCCAGCAGCCCCCGGACAGTACTCCTGAACAATGAGCAGTTCTTC. It is translated as CASSPRTVLLNNEQFF.